This T cell receptor (beta chain) was observed in a study of response to subunit inactivated influenza vaccine (dated by TCRdb to 2016 to 2018). Broadly, across the study: To follow how T cells responded to a trivalent subunit inactivated influenza vaccine, the researchers relied on deep quantitative profiling of the T cell receptor repertoire. Points the paper makes about the study in general: The authors proposed that each seasonal influenza vaccination may bring in only a limited number of new T cells.

Notes on this clonotype: Its antigen has not been determined. No base qualities exist here, and no much larger clone lies one base off it.

Inclusive of the bounding cysteine and phenylalanine, the CDR3 is 16 residues long. The retained sequence is limited to the CDR3, 48 bases, with the frame set at the first base. Trimming takes 3 bases off V and 5 bases off J; junction bases not matched to a gene: 9. CDR1 and CDR2 (LNHDA, SQIVND) derive from the germline V gene (reference sequence). Library generation was performed with RT-PCR. Sequencer: Illumina HiSeq 2500. In-frame beta chains were kept once TCRdb had trimmed the public reads at Q25 with fastp and called clones with MiXCR. One record per CDR3 amino acid sequence lists the most common genes and DNA. The sample records around 600,000 distinct CDR3 sequences, approximately 10% of which are singletons. The ten largest clones capture about 11% of the sample. A further study also used this sample, focusing on T cells expressing NK-cell markers. As the second study states: The TCR beta cDNA libraries were made using 5'RACE template switching, a step that added both a universal primer site and unique molecular identifiers. Roughly 8 donors provided sorted CD3+CD56+NKG2C+, CD3+CD56+NKG2C- and CD3+CD56-NKG2C+ T-cell subsets, whose TCR beta-chain repertoires were profiled. Of the eight sequenced donors, seven were found to be HCMV-seropositive and one was found to be HCMV-seronegative. In several experiments an anti-gammadeltaTCR antibody was added to restrict sorting to alphabetaTCR-expressing T cells. For roughly six donors, the dominant CD3+CD56+NKG2C+ clonotypes were among the top 10 CD8+ clonotypes and accounted for 1.0-7.0% of CD8+ T cells. Those dominant clonotypes were again the most abundant among CD3+CD56-NKG2C+ cells in a few donors, at about 25-60.1%. Whether the expanded NKG2C-expressing T cell clones were specific for HCMV antigens was left unclear. The study sequenced eight donors, all healthy volunteers chosen at random: three men and five women. A commercial ELISA kit detecting HCMV-specific IgG in serum was used to determine HCMV serostatus. Ficoll density gradient centrifugation was used to isolate peripheral blood mononuclear cells from blood. Bulk peripheral blood T-cell repertoires were additionally sequenced from unsorted PBMC for about 6 donors. Priming for cDNA synthesis came from the TCR beta constant segment, and two successive PCR amplification steps followed. Libraries were sequenced as 2 x 150 bp reads on Illumina HiSeq 2000/2500, MiSeq or NextSeq. MIGEC handled demultiplexing of the reads and grouping by UMI, while MiTCR was used to assemble and quantify clonotypes. To exclude erroneous sequences, only TCR cDNA sequences supported by at least two reads were retained. The tcR package was used for downstream repertoire analysis, with clonotypes matched between fractions based on CDR3 nucleotide sequence plus V segment. Antigen specificity was annotated against VDJdb with VDJmatch, allowing one amino acid substitution in CDR3.

The rearrangement joined TRBV19 to TRBJ2-1, and TRBD2 aligns with 8 junction nucleotides. The sequence came from a man aged 50-60 years who received an inactivated influenza vaccine. Donor details come from another sample of the same person, matched by shared clones. This sample comprised PBMCs from blood, obtained on the day of vaccination. The bases read TGTGCCAGTAGTATTGAAGCGGGAGTTCGCAACAATGAGCAGTTCTTC. Translation gives CASSIEAGVRNNEQFF.